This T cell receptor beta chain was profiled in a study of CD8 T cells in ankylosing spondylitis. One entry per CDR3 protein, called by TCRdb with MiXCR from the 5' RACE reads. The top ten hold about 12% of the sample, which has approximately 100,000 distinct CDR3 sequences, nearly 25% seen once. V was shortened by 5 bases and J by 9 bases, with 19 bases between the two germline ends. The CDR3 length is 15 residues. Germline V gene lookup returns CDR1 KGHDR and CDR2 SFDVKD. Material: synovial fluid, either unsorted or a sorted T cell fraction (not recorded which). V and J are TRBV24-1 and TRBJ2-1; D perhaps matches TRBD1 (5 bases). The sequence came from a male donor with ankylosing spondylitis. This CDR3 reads CATSAGQGRVSEQFF. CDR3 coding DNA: TGTGCCACCAGTGCTGGGCAGGGAAGGGTATCTGAGCAGTTCTTC.